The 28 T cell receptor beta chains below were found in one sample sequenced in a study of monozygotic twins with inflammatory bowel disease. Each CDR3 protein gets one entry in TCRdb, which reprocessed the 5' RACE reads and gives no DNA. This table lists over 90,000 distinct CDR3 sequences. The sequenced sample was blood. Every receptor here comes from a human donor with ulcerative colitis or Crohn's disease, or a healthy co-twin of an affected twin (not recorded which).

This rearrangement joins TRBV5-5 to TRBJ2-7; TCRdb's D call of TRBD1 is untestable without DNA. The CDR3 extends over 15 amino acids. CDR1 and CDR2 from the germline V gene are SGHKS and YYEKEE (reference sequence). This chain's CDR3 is CASSLRRGQSYEQYF.

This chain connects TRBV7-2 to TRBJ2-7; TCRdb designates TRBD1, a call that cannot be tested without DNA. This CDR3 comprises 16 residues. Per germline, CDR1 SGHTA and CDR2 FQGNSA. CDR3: CASSLALGDRQYEQYF.

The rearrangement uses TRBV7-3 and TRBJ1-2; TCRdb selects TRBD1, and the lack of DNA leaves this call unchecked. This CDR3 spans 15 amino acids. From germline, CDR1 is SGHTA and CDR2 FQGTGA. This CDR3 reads CASSPSTGSNYGYTF.

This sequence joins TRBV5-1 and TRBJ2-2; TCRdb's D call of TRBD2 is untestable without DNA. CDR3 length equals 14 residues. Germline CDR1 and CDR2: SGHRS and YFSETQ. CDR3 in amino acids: CASSLGGDTGELFF.

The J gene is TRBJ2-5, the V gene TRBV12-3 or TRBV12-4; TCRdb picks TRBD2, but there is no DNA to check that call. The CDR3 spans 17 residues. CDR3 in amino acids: CASTGGWTSGEQETQYF.

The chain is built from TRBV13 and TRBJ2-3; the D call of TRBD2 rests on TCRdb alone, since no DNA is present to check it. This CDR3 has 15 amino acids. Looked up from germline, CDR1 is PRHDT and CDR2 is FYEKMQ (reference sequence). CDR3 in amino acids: CASSSMSGSTDTQYF.

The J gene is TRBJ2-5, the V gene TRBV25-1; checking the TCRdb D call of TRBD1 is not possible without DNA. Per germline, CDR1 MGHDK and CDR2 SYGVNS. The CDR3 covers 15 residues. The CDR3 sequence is CASSDRTGGSETQYF.

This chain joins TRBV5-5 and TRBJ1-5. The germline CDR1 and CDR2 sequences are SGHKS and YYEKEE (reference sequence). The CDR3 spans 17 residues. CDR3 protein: CASTLGTTFGGNQPQHF.

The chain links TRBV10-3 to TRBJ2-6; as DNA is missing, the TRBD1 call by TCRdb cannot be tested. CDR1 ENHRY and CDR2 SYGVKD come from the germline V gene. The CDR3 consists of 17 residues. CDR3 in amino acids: CAISDSTGVSGANVLTF.

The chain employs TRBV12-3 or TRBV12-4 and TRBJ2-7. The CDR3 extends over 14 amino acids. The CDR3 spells CATKIQDVSYEQYF.

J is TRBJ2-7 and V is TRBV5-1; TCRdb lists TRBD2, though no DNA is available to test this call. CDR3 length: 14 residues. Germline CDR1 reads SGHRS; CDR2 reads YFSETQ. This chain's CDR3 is CASSLEGNTYEQYF.

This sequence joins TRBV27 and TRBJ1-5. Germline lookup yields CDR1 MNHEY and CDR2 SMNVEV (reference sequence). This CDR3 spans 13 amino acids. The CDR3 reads CASSFTGNQPQHF.

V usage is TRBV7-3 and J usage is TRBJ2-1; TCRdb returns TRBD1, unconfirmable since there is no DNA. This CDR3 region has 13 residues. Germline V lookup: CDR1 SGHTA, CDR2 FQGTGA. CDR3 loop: CASSSVPFDEQFF.

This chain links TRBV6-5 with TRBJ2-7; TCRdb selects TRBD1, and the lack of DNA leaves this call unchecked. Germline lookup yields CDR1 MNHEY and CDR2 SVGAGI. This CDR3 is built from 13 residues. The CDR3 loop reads CASSWGSLYEQYF.

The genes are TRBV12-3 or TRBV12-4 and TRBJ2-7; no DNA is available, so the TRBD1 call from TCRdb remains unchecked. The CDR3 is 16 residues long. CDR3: CASSATGTGGSYEQYF.

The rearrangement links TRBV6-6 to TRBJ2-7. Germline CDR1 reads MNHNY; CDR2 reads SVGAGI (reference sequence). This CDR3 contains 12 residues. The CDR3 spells CASSNLEYEQYF.

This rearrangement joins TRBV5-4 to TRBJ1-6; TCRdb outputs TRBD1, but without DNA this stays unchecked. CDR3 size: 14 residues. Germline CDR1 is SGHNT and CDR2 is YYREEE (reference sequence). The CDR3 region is CASSPDGGDSPLHF.

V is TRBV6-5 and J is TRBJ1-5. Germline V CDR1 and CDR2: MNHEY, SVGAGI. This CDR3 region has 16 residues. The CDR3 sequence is CASSYTRNWGDQPQHF.

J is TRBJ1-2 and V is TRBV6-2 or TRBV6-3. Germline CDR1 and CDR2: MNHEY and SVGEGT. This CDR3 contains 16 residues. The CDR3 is CASSYGIRHQSHGYTF.

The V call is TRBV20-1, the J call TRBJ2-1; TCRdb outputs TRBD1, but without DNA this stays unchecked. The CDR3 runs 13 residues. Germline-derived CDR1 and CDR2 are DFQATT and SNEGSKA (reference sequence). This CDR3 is CSARTVSYNEQFF.

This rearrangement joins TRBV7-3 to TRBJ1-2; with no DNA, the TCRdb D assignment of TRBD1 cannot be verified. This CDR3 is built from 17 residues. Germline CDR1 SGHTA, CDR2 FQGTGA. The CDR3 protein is CASSDSPGGKVGEGYTF. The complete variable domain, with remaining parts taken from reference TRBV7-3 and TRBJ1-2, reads GAGVSQTPSNKVTEKGKYVELRCDPISGHTALYWYRQSLGQGPEFLIYFQGTGAADDSGLPNDRFFAVRPEGSVSTLKIQRTERGDSAVYLCASSDSPGGKVGEGYTFGSGTRLTVV.

The CDR3 loop is CSARSGKKSSPLHF. The genes are TRBV20-1 and TRBJ1-6; TCRdb returns TRBD1, unconfirmable since there is no DNA. Germline CDR1 reads DFQATT; CDR2 reads SNEGSKA (reference sequence). CDR3 length: 14 amino acids.

CDR3 residues: CASSFPGTGGHSSYNEQFF. V gene TRBV11-2 combines with J gene TRBJ2-1; TCRdb's D call, TRBD1, is unchecked because there is no DNA. Germline CDR1 SGHAT, CDR2 FQNNGV. This CDR3 is 19 amino acids long.

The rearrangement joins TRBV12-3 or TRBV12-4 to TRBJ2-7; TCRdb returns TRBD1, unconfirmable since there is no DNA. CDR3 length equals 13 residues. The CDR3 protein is CASSHWTGNEQYF.

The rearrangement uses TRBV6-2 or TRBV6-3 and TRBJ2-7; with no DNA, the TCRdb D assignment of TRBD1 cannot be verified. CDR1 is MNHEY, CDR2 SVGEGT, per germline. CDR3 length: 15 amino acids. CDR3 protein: CASGGGQGTMYEQYF.

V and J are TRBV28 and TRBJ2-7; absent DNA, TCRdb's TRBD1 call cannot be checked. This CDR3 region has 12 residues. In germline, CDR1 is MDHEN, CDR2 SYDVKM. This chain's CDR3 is CASSPDISEQYF.

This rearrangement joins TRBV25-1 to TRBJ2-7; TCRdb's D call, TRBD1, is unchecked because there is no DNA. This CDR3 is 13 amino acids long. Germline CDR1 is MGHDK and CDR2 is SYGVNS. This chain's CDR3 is CATKEDRAYEQYF.

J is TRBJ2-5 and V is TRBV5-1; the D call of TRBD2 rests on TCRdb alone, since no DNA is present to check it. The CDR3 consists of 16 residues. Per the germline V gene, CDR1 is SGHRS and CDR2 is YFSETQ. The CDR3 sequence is CASSLVGPFNQETQYF. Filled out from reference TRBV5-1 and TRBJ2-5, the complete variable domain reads KAGVTQTPRYLIKTRGQQVTLSCSPISGHRSVSWYQQTPGQGLQFLFEYFSETQRNKGNFPGRFSGRQFSNSRSEMNVSTLELGDSALYLCASSLVGPFNQETQYFGPGTRLLVL.